What follows are 13 T cell receptor beta chains derived from one specimen sequenced in a study of cytomegalovirus exposure and HLA in healthy donors. The primer mix had 60 Vbeta and 13 Jbeta primers. Some clones are missing from TCRdb's copy, which holds only in-frame ones; the method was immunoSEQ multiplex PCR. The sample lists 95,000 to 150,000 clones; around 76% were seen once. Sequenced input: PBMCs. Receptors originate from a man aged 60 to 69 in good health and CMV-seropositive.

This clone was seen just once. The V gene is TRBV27, the J gene TRBJ2-5, with TRBD1 matching over 8 bases. CDR1 MNHEY and CDR2 SMNVEV come from the germline V gene (reference sequence). Trimming removed 1 base from V and 4 bases from J; junction bases left unmatched: 8. The CDR3 has 16 residues. The CDR3 loop reads CASSLWGQAGRETQYF. CDR3 bases: TGTGCCAGCAGTTTATGGGGACAGGCTGGTCGAGAGACCCAGTACTTC.

The chain links TRBV19 to TRBJ1-3; 8 bases match TRBD1. The germline gives CDR1 LNHDA, CDR2 SQIVND (reference sequence). This CDR3 region has 15 residues. Trimming removed 9 bases from V and 3 bases from J; junction bases left unmatched: 10. CDR3 bases: TGTGCCAGCGGGACCAGGGGGCGATTTGGAAACACCATATATTTT. This gives the protein CASGTRGRFGNTIYF.

This chain connects TRBV2 to TRBJ2-3, with 11 nucleotides matching TRBD2. CDR1 and CDR2 from the germline V gene are SNHLY and FYNNEI. The CDR3 runs to 16 residues. J lost 3 bases, V lost 3 bases, and 5 bases had no gene match. The CDR3 loop reads CASSETSGAVTDTQYF. The CDR3 nucleotides read TGTGCCAGCAGTGAGACTAGCGGGGCGGTAACAGATACGCAGTATTTT.

The chain uses TRBV13 and TRBJ2-3; TRBD1 might be the D (6 bases). The CDR3 has 17 residues. Germline V gene lookup returns CDR1 PRHDT and CDR2 FYEKMQ (reference sequence). Deletions cut 0 bases from V and 0 bases from J, with 13 bases between. In nucleotides, the CDR3 is TGTGCCAGCAGCTTAGGTGGGACAAGTACTAGCACAGATACGCAGTATTTT. Protein sequence: CASSLGGTSTSTDTQYF. The variable domain in full, with the rest retrieved from reference TRBV13 and TRBJ2-3, is AAGVIQSPRHLIKEKRETATLKCYPIPRHDTVYWYQQGPGQDPQFLISFYEKMQSDKGSIPDRFSAQQFSDYHSELNMSSLELGDSALYFCASSLGGTSTSTDTQYFGPGTRLTVL.

The rearrangement joins TRBV10-2 to TRBJ2-3, with a weak D call TRBD1 (5 bases). The CDR3 sequence is 14 residues long. V lost 6 bases and J 4 bases, leaving 14 bases between the germline ends. Germline CDR1 is WSHSY and CDR2 is SAAADI. The CDR3 DNA is TGCGCCAGCAGAATGGGGCGCGTAGCAGATACGCAGTATTTT. It specifies CASRMGRVADTQYF.

The chain links TRBV4-1 to TRBJ1-5; possibly TRBD1 for D (6 bases). CDR3 length: 16 residues. CDR1 and CDR2 (germline): MGHRA, YSYEKL. V was cut by 1 base and J by 5 bases, with 15 bases left in between. Written as DNA, the CDR3 is TGCGCCAGCAGCCAAGGATTAAAGGGGGTCGATCAGCCCCAGCATTTT. It encodes CASSQGLKGVDQPQHF.

The chain joins TRBV5-4 to TRBJ1-5, with D tentatively TRBD1 (5 bases). The CDR3 sequence is 14 residues long. Trimming removed 0 bases at V and 4 bases at J, with 8 bases between. In germline, CDR1 is SGHNT, CDR2 YYREEE (reference sequence). In nucleotides, the CDR3 is TGTGCCAGCAGCTTGGAGGGGACTAATCAGCCCCAGCATTTT. Its translation: CASSLEGTNQPQHF.

The chain couples TRBV11-2 to TRBJ2-7; D call uncertain. Germline CDR1 reads SGHAT; CDR2 reads FQNNGV. The CDR3 covers 14 residues. With 7 bases removed from V and 1 base from J, the gap between germline ends came to 14 bases. CDR3 coding DNA: TGTGCCAGCACCCCGGGTTACGGTTCCTACGAGCAGTACTTC. Translation: CASTPGYGSYEQYF.

The CDR3 coding sequence is TGTGCCAGCACCACAGGGAGCATGAACACTGAAGCTTTCTTT. Translating it yields CASTTGSMNTEAFF. The rearrangement joins TRBV9 to TRBJ1-1; a weak D match, TRBD1 (6 bases). V lost 6 bases, J lost 0 bases, and 12 bases lay in between. Looked up from germline, CDR1 is SGDLS and CDR2 is YYNGEE. This CDR3 is built from 14 residues.

The chain links TRBV5-1 to TRBJ1-1, with D possibly TRBD1 on 6 matching bases. The V and J ends lost 7 bases and 1 base respectively, with 17 bases between them. Germline-derived CDR1 and CDR2 are SGHRS and YFSETQ. This CDR3 region has 15 residues. CDR3 DNA sequence: TGCGCCAGCGGCCGGGGGGGGCTACAGAACACTGAAGCTTTCTTT. It encodes CASGRGGLQNTEAFF.

The chain carries TRBV5-4 and TRBJ2-3; D gene ambiguous. CDR3 length equals 15 residues. Trimming stripped 4 bases from V and 3 bases from J, with 15 bases between. Germline CDR1 is SGHNT and CDR2 is YYREEE (reference sequence). CDR3 sequence (DNA): TGTGCCAGCAGCATAACAGCCTCCTGGACAGATACGCAGTATTTT. Translated, it gives CASSITASWTDTQYF.

V is TRBV9 and J is TRBJ2-3, with 10 bases that match TRBD1. V lost 4 bases to trimming and J lost 5 bases; unmatched junction nucleotides: 7. The CDR3 contains 15 residues. The germline gives CDR1 SGDLS, CDR2 YYNGEE. CDR3 in DNA: TGTGCCAGCAGCACACGACAGGGGGCAGGAGATACGCAGTATTTT. It is translated as CASSTRQGAGDTQYF.

The rearrangement joins TRBV2 to TRBJ1-4; unclear D gene. The CDR3 length is 16 residues. V dropped 0 bases and J dropped 1 base, with 9 bases sitting between them. Looked up from germline, CDR1 is SNHLY and CDR2 is FYNNEI. The CDR3 region has the DNA TGTGCCAGCAGTGAAGCGAACCGGGGAACTAATGAAAAACTGTTTTTT. Its translation: CASSEANRGTNEKLFF.